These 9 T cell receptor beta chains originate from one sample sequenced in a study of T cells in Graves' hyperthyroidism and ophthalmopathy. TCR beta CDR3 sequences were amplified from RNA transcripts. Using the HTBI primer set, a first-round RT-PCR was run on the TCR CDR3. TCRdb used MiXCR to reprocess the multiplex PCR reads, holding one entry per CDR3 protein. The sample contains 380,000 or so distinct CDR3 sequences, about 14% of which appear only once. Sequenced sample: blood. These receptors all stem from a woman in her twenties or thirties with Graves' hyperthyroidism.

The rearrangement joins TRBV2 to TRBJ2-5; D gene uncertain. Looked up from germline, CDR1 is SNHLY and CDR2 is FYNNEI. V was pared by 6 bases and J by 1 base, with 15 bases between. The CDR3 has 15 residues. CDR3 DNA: TGTGCCAGCAGGCCGGTTCCGGACGGCCAAGAGACCCAGTACTTC. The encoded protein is CASRPVPDGQETQYF.

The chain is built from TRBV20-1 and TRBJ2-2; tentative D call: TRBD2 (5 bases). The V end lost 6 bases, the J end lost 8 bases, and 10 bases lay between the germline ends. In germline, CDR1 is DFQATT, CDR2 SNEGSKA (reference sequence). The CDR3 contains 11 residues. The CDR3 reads CSAPRRGELFF. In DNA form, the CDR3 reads TGCAGTGCGCCCCGGAGGGGGGAGCTGTTTTTT.

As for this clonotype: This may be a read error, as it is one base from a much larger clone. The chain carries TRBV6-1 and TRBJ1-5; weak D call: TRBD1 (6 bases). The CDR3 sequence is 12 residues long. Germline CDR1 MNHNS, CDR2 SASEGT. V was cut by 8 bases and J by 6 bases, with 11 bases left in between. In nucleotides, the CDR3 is TGTGCCAGCCAGGGGCTTTGTCAGCCCCAGCATTTT. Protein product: CASQGLCQPQHF.

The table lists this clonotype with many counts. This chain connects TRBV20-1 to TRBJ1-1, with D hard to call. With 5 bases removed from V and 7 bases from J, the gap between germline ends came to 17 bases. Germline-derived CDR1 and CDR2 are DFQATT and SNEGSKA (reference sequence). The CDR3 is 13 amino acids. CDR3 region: CSASPPGPDEAFF. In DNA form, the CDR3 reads TGCAGTGCTTCTCCCCCCGGGCCGGATGAAGCTTTCTTT.

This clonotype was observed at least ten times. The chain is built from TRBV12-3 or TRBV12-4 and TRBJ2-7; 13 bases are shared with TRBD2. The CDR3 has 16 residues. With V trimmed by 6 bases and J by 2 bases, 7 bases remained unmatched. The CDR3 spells CASRGTGTSGAYEQYF. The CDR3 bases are TGTGCCAGCAGGGGTACCGGGACTAGCGGGGCCTACGAGCAGTACTTC.

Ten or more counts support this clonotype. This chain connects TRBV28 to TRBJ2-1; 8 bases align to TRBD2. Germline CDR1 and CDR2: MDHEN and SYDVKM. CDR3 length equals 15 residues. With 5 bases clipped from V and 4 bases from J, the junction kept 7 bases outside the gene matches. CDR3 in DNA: TGTGCCAGCAGTCCCCGGGGGGGCAGGTACAATGAGCAGTTCTTC. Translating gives CASSPRGGRYNEQFF. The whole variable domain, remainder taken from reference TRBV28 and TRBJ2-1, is DVKVTQSSRYLVKRTGEKVFLECVQDMDHENMFWYRQDPGLGLRLIYFSYDVKMKEKGDIPEGYSVSREKKERFSLILESASTNQTSMYLCASSPRGGRYNEQFFGPGTRLTVL.

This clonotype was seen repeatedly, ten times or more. The CDR3 bases are TGTGCCAGCAGTTTTAGCGGGAAATACGAGCAGTACTTC. Its protein is CASSFSGKYEQYF. The rearrangement joins TRBV28 to TRBJ2-7, with 8 bases matching TRBD2. V trimming: 3 bases; J trimming: 4 bases; junction bases outside the gene matches: 2. The CDR3 spans 13 residues. Germline CDR1 is MDHEN and CDR2 is SYDVKM.

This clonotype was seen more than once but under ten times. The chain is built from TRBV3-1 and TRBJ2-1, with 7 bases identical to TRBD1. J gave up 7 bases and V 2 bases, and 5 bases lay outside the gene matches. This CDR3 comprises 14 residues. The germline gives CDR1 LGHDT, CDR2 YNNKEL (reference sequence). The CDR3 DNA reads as TGTGCCAGCAGCCAAACAACAGGGGTAAATGAGCAGTTCTTC. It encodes CASSQTTGVNEQFF.

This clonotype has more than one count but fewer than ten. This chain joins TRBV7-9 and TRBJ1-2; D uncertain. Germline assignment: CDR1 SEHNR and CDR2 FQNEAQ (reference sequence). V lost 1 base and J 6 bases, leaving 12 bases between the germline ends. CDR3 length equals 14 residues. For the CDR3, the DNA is TGTGCCAGCAGCTTAGTCGTGGCAGCGAATGGCTACACCTTC. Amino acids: CASSLVVAANGYTF.